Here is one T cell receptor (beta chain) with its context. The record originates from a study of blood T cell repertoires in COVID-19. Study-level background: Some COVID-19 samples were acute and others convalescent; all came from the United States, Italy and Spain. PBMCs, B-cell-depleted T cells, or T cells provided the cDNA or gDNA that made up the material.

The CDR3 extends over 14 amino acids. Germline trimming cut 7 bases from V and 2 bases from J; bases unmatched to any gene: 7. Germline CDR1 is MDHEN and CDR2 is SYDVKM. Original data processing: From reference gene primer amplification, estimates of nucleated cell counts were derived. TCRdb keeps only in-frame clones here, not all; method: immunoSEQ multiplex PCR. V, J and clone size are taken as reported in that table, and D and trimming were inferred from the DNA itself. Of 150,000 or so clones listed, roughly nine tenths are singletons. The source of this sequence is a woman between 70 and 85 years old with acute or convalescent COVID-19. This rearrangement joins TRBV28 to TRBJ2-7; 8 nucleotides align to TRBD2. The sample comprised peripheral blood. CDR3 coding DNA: TGTGCCAGCATCGGGGGGGGGCCACCCTACGAGCAGTACTTC. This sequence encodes CASIGGGPPYEQYF.